These T cell receptor beta chains were read from a single sample in a study of blood T cell repertoires in COVID-19. The table came from immunoSEQ multiplex PCR; TCRdb's copy has only in-frame clones and leaves some out. The sample records 200,000 to 250,000 clones, about 85% being singletons. The material sequenced was peripheral blood. The receptor source for this set is a man in his thirties or forties who had recovered from COVID-19. CDR3s include the opening cysteine and the closing phenylalanine or tryptophan. Each record gives: J gene, V gene, clone size, D gene, CDR3 protein, CDR3 DNA. D genes are given only for firm matches. A row's size may be missing; if present it is once, few, many or a size class.

J: TRBJ2-2; V: TRBV2; size: -; D: TRBD1; CDR3: CASSGGQGASGELFF; DNA: TGTGCCAGCAGTGGGGGACAGGGGGCATCCGGGGAGCTGTTTTTT
J: TRBJ1-5; V: TRBV28; size: many; D: TRBD1; CDR3: CASRQGSQPQHF; DNA: TGTGCCAGCCGACAGGGTAGCCAGCCCCAGCATTTT
J: TRBJ1-5; V: TRBV10-3; size: -; D: -; CDR3: CAIRTEESEPQHF; DNA: TGTGCCATCAGGACAGAAGAGAGTGAACCCCAGCATTTT
J: TRBJ1-2; V: TRBV11-2; size: -; D: -; CDR3: CASSLGGGGGYTF; DNA: TGTGCCAGCAGCTTAGGCGGGGGCGGCGGCTACACCTTC
J: TRBJ2-5; V: TRBV5-1; size: -; D: TRBD2; CDR3: CASSLGLAGQTQYF; DNA: TGCGCCAGCAGCTTGGGGCTAGCGGGTCAGACCCAGTACTTC
J: TRBJ1-5; V: TRBV7-8; size: -; D: -; CDR3: CASSPRQIQTSNQPQHF; DNA: TGTGCCAGCAGCCCTCGACAGATCCAGACTAGCAATCAGCCCCAGCATTTT
J: TRBJ2-1; V: TRBV7-9; size: -; D: -; CDR3: CASSSSDRIWEQFF; DNA: TGTGCCAGCAGCTCCAGCGACCGTATTTGGGAGCAGTTCTTC
J: TRBJ2-4; V: TRBV5-4; size: -; D: -; CDR3: CASSLSGGVAKNIQYF; DNA: TGTGCCAGCAGCTTGTCGGGGGGCGTAGCCAAAAACATTCAGTACTTC
J: TRBJ1-6; V: TRBV18; size: -; D: -; CDR3: CASSTGRPGENSPLHF; DNA: TGTGCCAGCTCGACGGGGAGGCCCGGCGAGAATTCACCCCTCCACTTT
J: TRBJ2-1; V: TRBV7-7; size: once; D: -; CDR3: CASSLFVGGGLNEQFF; DNA: TGTGCCAGCAGCTTATTCGTTGGCGGGGGCCTCAATGAGCAGTTCTTC
J: TRBJ1-1; V: TRBV9; size: -; D: TRBD1; CDR3: CASSALSETGKAFF; DNA: TGTGCCAGCAGCGCTCTATCTGAGACAGGGAAGGCTTTCTTT
J: TRBJ2-5; V: TRBV18; size: -; D: TRBD1; CDR3: CASSRRTGLGETQYF; DNA: TGTGCCAGCTCACGCCGGACAGGTTTGGGAGAGACCCAGTACTTC
J: TRBJ2-3; V: TRBV18; size: -; D: TRBD2; CDR3: CASSPSGGSTDTQYF; DNA: TGTGCCAGCTCCCCTAGCGGGGGTTCCACAGATACGCAGTATTTT
J: TRBJ2-3; V: TRBV5-1; size: -; D: -; CDR3: CASSVGEGTDTQYF; DNA: TGCGCCAGCAGCGTGGGGGAGGGCACAGATACGCAGTATTTT
J: TRBJ1-1; V: TRBV5-1; size: many; D: TRBD1; CDR3: CASSFGQGRMRNTEAFF; DNA: TGCGCCAGCAGCTTTGGACAGGGTCGGATGAGGAACACTGAAGCTTTCTTT
J: TRBJ1-2; V: TRBV28; size: -; D: TRBD1; CDR3: CASAPQGRSWGYTF; DNA: TGTGCCAGCGCACCACAGGGGAGGTCTTGGGGCTACACCTTC
J: TRBJ1-3; V: TRBV14; size: -; D: -; CDR3: CASSQEGENTIYF; DNA: TGTGCCAGCAGCCAGGAGGGAGAAAACACCATATATTTT
J: TRBJ2-3; V: TRBV28; size: -; D: TRBD2; CDR3: CASSLPASGGTDTQYF; DNA: TGTGCCAGCAGCCTACCCGCTAGCGGGGGAACAGATACGCAGTATTTT
J: TRBJ1-1; V: TRBV7-9; size: once; D: -; CDR3: CASSQDRNTEAFF; DNA: TGTGCCAGCAGCCAGGACAGGAACACTGAAGCTTTCTTT
J: TRBJ1-5; V: TRBV27; size: -; D: -; CDR3: CASSPDLGGRNQPQHF; DNA: TGTGCCAGCAGTCCCGACCTCGGGGGGCGGAATCAGCCCCAGCATTTT
J: TRBJ1-5; V: TRBV18; size: -; D: -; CDR3: CASSPRSLSVDQPQHF; DNA: TGTGCCAGCTCACCACGTTCGCTCTCCGTAGATCAGCCCCAGCATTTT
J: TRBJ2-3; V: TRBV11-1; size: -; D: -; CDR3: CASSIAVTPADTQYF; DNA: TGTGCCAGCAGCATAGCGGTCACCCCAGCGGATACGCAGTATTTT
J: TRBJ1-4; V: TRBV10-3; size: -; D: -; CDR3: CAISAGATNEKLFF; DNA: TGTGCCATCAGTGCGGGGGCAACTAATGAAAAACTGTTTTTT
J: TRBJ1-2; V: TRBV27; size: once; D: TRBD1; CDR3: CASSWTGGIYGYTF; DNA: TGTGCCAGCAGTTGGACAGGGGGCATCTATGGCTACACCTTC
J: TRBJ1-1; V: TRBV19; size: once; D: -; CDR3: CASTTLGANTEAFF; DNA: TGTGCCAGTACTACCCTGGGGGCGAACACTGAAGCTTTCTTT
J: TRBJ1-5; V: TRBV4-1; size: once; D: TRBD1; CDR3: CASSRGDSRNQPQHF; DNA: TGCGCCAGCAGTCGTGGGGACAGTCGTAATCAGCCCCAGCATTTT
J: TRBJ2-7; V: TRBV27; size: -; D: TRBD1; CDR3: CASSFSGQVYEQYF; DNA: TGTGCCAGCAGTTTCTCGGGACAGGTGTACGAGCAGTACTTC
J: TRBJ1-5; V: TRBV28; size: -; D: TRBD1; CDR3: CASSSPLDRGMSNQPQHF; DNA: TGTGCCAGCAGTTCGCCATTAGACAGGGGAATGAGCAATCAGCCCCAGCATTTT
J: TRBJ2-3; V: TRBV5-5; size: once; D: TRBD1; CDR3: CASSDGQGTDTQYF; DNA: TGTGCCAGCAGCGACGGACAGGGGACAGATACGCAGTATTTT
J: TRBJ1-4; V: TRBV19; size: -; D: -; CDR3: CASSNLQTTNEKLFF; DNA: TGTGCCAGTAGTAATCTACAGACAACTAATGAAAAACTGTTTTTT
J: TRBJ1-1; V: TRBV6-6; size: -; D: -; CDR3: CASSGAGSLTEAFF; DNA: TGTGCCAGCAGTGGGGCAGGGTCGTTAACTGAAGCTTTCTTT
J: TRBJ2-5; V: TRBV5-4; size: -; D: -; CDR3: CASSWTHLQETQYF; DNA: TGTGCCAGCAGCTGGACACACTTACAAGAGACCCAGTACTTC